This TCR beta chain was captured by sequencing in a study of CD4 T cells in relation to SARS-CoV-2 and coronaviruses. The wider study: TCR beta CDR3s were sequenced after roughly nine-day antigen culture of PBMCs.

The ends lost 5 bases at V and 6 bases at J; junction bases unmatched: 5. The CDR3 is 13 residues long. CDR1 and CDR2 from the germline V gene are SGHVS and FQNEAQ. The repertoire was sequenced with immunoSEQ multiplex PCR; TCRdb's copy has only in-frame clones and lacks some. The table lists some 21,000 clones, around 67% of them singletons, with 21% in the top ten. Regarding this clone: The antigen is unknown.

General study findings and limits: Crossreactive clones expanded significantly less to SARS-CoV-2 than monoreactive clones.

Before the COVID-19 pandemic, during about 2011-2018, CD4+ T cells were taken from unexposed donors. The cells were cultured for approximately 10 days before CD4+ T cells were isolated. Testing used SARS-CoV-2 S/N and four cold-coronavirus spikes on unexposed-donor CD4+ T cells, cells permitting. The TCR sequence derives from a human donor in good health. This sequence joins TRBV7-8 and TRBJ2-7, with 9 positions matching TRBD2. Sequences were obtained from CD4+ T cells from PBMCs, cultured in vitro. CDR3 nucleotide sequence: TGTGCCAGCAGCCTGGGGCGGGAGGGCGAGCAGTACTTC. Translating it yields CASSLGREGEQYF.